This TCR beta chain was recorded in a study of regulatory T cells in long-lasting Graves disease (dated by TCRdb to the early 2020s). Describing the broader study: Persistent Graves' disease meant more than 5 years of antithyroid drug treatment with TSH receptor autoantibodies that stayed positive. Patients with persistent Graves' disease were compared with patients with newly diagnosed Graves' disease using TCR sequencing and RNA sequencing of peripheral blood. The study took place in China and was registered as a clinical trial. A total of 33 samples were covered by TCR sequencing, comprising some 13 persistent and about 20 newly diagnosed Graves' disease patients. Antithyroid drugs had been taken for 8.5 to 13 years on average by persistent Graves' disease patients in the clinical cohort. General findings and caveats noted by the study authors: Patients with persistent disease shared more public clonotypes (about 3,000) than newly diagnosed patients did (around 980). Compared with newly diagnosed patients, patients with persistent Graves' disease had lower TCR Shannon entropy and fewer highly expanded clones, which suggests clonal expansion. Sequencing and analysis were restricted to the TCR beta chain. Because the primary lesion, thyroid tissue, could not be accessed, the study looked at peripheral blood alone. The authors acknowledged the small sample size as a limitation that may reduce accuracy. Preferential use of TRBV28, TRBJ1-2 and TRBJ2-5 was observed in persistent disease, whereas TRBV20-1 and TRBJ2-1 were favored in newly diagnosed disease.

Explained via the paper, the time point label denotes: persistent/refractory GD, antithyroid drugs over 5 years with positive TRAb. For both TCR sequencing and RNA sequencing, RNA was extracted from PBMCs using TRIzol. The diagnosis of Graves' disease followed American Thyroid Association guidelines. Patients for the study were recruited at an endocrinology department in Xi'an, China. Each patient gave 9 to 10 milliliters of peripheral blood, collected in an EDTA anticoagulant tube. Ficoll Paque Plus density gradient separation was used to isolate PBMCs, and no additional T cell sorting was done. An Agilent 2100 Bioanalyzer and agarose gel were used to check RNA quality, while a NanoDrop 2000 measured RNA concentration. This clonotype has more than one count but fewer than ten. What antigen it recognizes has not been identified. No base qualities exist here, and no much larger clone lies one base off it.

Library preparation used multiplex PCR. Sequenced on an Illumina HiSeq 4000. To build TCR beta libraries, CDR3 regions were amplified by Arm-PCR using iRepertoire HTBI primers. Before sequencing, the PCR products underwent gel purification. The paper's data handling went like this. Across samples, 62 TRBV and 14 TRBJ segments were identified and used for gene usage analysis of CDR3 amino acid clonotypes. COPE and FqMerger were used to merge the filtered high-quality paired reads into contigs. BLAST was used to align contigs to IMGT TRBV, TRBD and TRBJ reference genes, and CDR3 was defined according to IMGT. Any clonotype with a frequency above 0.1% was counted as a highly expanded clone. Shannon entropy was used to measure repertoire diversity, and the Gini coefficient was used to measure V-J evenness. Public clonotypes were defined as clonotypes shared by more than one individual. Clones were called with MiXCR by TCRdb after fastp trimmed the public reads at Q25, and only in-frame beta chains were retained. Each entry merges the rows of one CDR3 protein and shows their most common DNA and genes. TCRdb, rather than the study authors, made the V and J calls. Here the sample has roughly 360,000 distinct CDR3 sequences; more than 20% occur a single time. Jointly, the top ten make up approximately 30% of the sample.

The CDR3 starts with the cysteine, ends with the phenylalanine, and has 15 residues. Just the 45-base CDR3 DNA is kept, in frame starting at base 1. V and J are trimmed by 5 bases and 4 bases, and the gene matches miss 5 bases of the junction. Taken from the germline V gene, the CDR1 and CDR2 loops are SGHAT and FQNNGV. The chain couples TRBV11-2 to TRBJ2-2, with 9 bases matching TRBD2. Sequencing was performed on peripheral blood mononuclear cells (PBMCs), taken when the disease was refractory, from a patient treated with antithyroid drugs. This receptor was identified in a woman between 40 and 55 years old with Graves disease. Donor details come from another sample of the same person, matched by shared clones. The CDR3 reads CASSKREASTGELFF. The nucleotide sequence reads as follows: TGTGCCAGCAGCAAGCGGGAGGCAAGCACCGGGGAGCTGTTTTTT. Reference TRBV11-2 and TRBJ2-2 proteins supply the regions before and after the CDR3; the full variable domain is: EAGVAQSPRYKIIEKRQSVAFWCNPISGHATLYWYQQILGQGPKLLIQFQNNGVVDDSQLPKDRFSAERLKGVDSTLKIQPAKLEDSAVYLCASSKREASTGELFFGEGSRLTVL.